A single sample is the source of the 27 T cell receptor beta chains below, sequenced in a study of technical replicates of blood from a few donors. Data came from immunoSEQ multiplex PCR; TCRdb stores just in-frame clones and leaves some out. The data show 84,000 or so clones, around 97% seen once. Specimen: T cells isolated from PBMCs. All receptors derive from a human donor in good health.

The chain is built from TRBV4-1 and TRBJ1-3, with D possibly being TRBD1 (5 bases). Germline CDR1 reads MGHRA; CDR2 reads YSYEKL. V was clipped by 1 base and J by 2 bases, with 12 bases between them. The CDR3 spans 16 residues. The CDR3 region has the DNA TGCGCCAGCAGCCAAGGAGGTGCAGGGCCTGGAAACACCATATATTTT. Residues: CASSQGGAGPGNTIYF.

The V call is TRBV2, the J call TRBJ1-2; D is unresolved. CDR3 size: 11 residues. V gave up 4 bases and J gave up 8 bases, with 8 bases separating them. Germline V gene data show CDR1 as SNHLY and CDR2 as FYNNEI. CDR3 coding DNA: TGTGCCAGCAGTGTCGGGGTCGGCTACACCTTC. Translated: CASSVGVGYTF.

The chain links TRBV19 to TRBJ2-5, with 7 bases identical to TRBD1. This CDR3 region has 16 residues. CDR1 is LNHDA, CDR2 SQIVND, per germline (reference sequence). J lost 1 base, V lost 1 base, and 6 bases had no gene match. The chain's CDR3 is CASSIGTGVFQETQYF. CDR3 nucleotide sequence: TGTGCCAGTAGTATAGGTACAGGGGTATTCCAAGAGACCCAGTACTTC. The full variable domain, in which reference TRBV19 and TRBJ2-5 provide the parts outside the CDR3, is DGGITQSPKYLFRKEGQNVTLSCEQNLNHDAMYWYRQDPGQGLRLIYYSQIVNDFQKGDIAEGYSVSREKKESFPLTVTSAQKNPTAFYLCASSIGTGVFQETQYFGPGTRLLVL.

The rearrangement links TRBV4-1 to TRBJ2-5; 10 bases map to TRBD2. The CDR3 runs 18 residues. Germline trimming cut 0 bases from V and 4 bases from J; bases unmatched to any gene: 11. Germline V gene data show CDR1 as MGHRA and CDR2 as YSYEKL. The CDR3 spells CASSQDSASGGEGETQYF. The CDR3 DNA reads TGCGCCAGCAGCCAAGATTCGGCTAGCGGGGGCGAGGGAGAGACCCAGTACTTC.

This chain joins TRBV5-4 and TRBJ1-1; D is ambiguous. V dropped 0 bases and J dropped 4 bases, with 13 bases sitting between them. Germline V gene sequence: CDR1 SGHNT, CDR2 YYREEE (reference sequence). This CDR3 is built from 15 residues. The CDR3 region is CASSLADWVTTEAFF. In DNA form, the CDR3 reads TGTGCCAGCAGCTTGGCCGACTGGGTCACCACTGAAGCTTTCTTT. The complete variable domain, with remaining parts taken from reference TRBV5-4 and TRBJ1-1, reads ETGVTQSPTHLIKTRGQQVTLRCSSQSGHNTVSWYQQALGQGPQFIFQYYREEENGRGNFPPRFSGLQFPNYSSELNVNALELDDSALYLCASSLADWVTTEAFFGQGTRLTVV.

The gene calls are TRBV4-1 and TRBJ2-7; TRBD2 aligns across 8 bases. Trimming at V came to 0 bases and at J to 5 bases, leaving 9 bases not matched to a gene. In germline, CDR1 is MGHRA, CDR2 YSYEKL. The CDR3 is made up of 16 amino acids. The chain's CDR3 is CASSQEERGNLDEQYF. CDR3 DNA: TGCGCCAGCAGCCAAGAGGAGCGGGGGAATCTGGACGAGCAGTACTTC.

This chain joins TRBV19 and TRBJ1-5, with a tentative D call TRBD1 (6 bases). The ends were cut back, 8 bases at V and 7 bases at J, with 21 bases in the middle. The CDR3 contains 15 residues. CDR1 and CDR2 from the germline V gene are LNHDA and SQIVND (reference sequence). CDR3 nucleotide sequence: TGTGCCAGTCGAACCACGGCACAGGGAACCCAGCCCCAGCATTTT. This gives the protein CASRTTAQGTQPQHF.

This chain connects TRBV2 to TRBJ1-1; 9 bases line up with TRBD1. J lost 5 bases, V lost 6 bases, and 4 bases had no gene match. The germline V gene has CDR1 SNHLY and CDR2 FYNNEI. CDR3 size: 13 residues. CDR3 in DNA: TGTGCCAGCAGGGGACAGGGTCGTACTGAAGCTTTCTTT. It codes for CASRGQGRTEAFF.

The rearrangement uses TRBV7-9 and TRBJ2-5, with unresolved D. From germline, CDR1 is SEHNR and CDR2 FQNEAQ (reference sequence). V lost 2 bases to trimming and J lost 5 bases, with 12 bases between them. The CDR3 runs 14 residues. CDR3 sequence (DNA): TGTGCCAGCAGCTTATTGGTCCGCCGGGAGACCCAGTACTTC. Translated, it gives CASSLLVRRETQYF.

A single count supports this clone. The chain combines TRBV6-1 with TRBJ2-3; D gene uncertain. V was pared by 7 bases and J by 10 bases, with 12 bases between. Germline values: CDR1 MNHNS, CDR2 SASEGT. The CDR3 consists of 11 residues. The CDR3 sequence is CASKPLESQYF. The CDR3, as DNA: TGTGCCAGCAAGCCCCTAGAGTCGCAGTATTTT.

The chain carries TRBV10-3 and TRBJ2-7, with 10 nucleotides matching TRBD2. Germline lookup yields CDR1 ENHRY and CDR2 SYGVKD. CDR3 length: 20 residues. V lost 3 bases, J lost 3 bases, and 20 bases stayed unmatched. The CDR3 DNA follows: TGTGCCATCAGTGACTATCCCCCGGTTGGGAAGCGGGGGGGTTACTACGAGCAGTACTTC. Amino acid sequence: CAISDYPPVGKRGGYYEQYF.

The chain links TRBV5-1 to TRBJ1-6; perhaps TRBD1 as D (5 bases). The germline V gene has CDR1 SGHRS and CDR2 YFSETQ. Deletions cut 2 bases from V and 5 bases from J, with 11 bases between. The CDR3 contains 15 residues. CDR3 bases: TGCGCCAGCAGCTTAAACAGGTTAAATAATTCACCCCTCCACTTT. It encodes CASSLNRLNNSPLHF.

In DNA form, the CDR3 reads TGTGCCAGTAGTATGGATATTGAGCGGAACTACAATGAGCAGTTCTTC. This translates into CASSMDIERNYNEQFF. This chain uses TRBV19 with TRBJ2-1, with a tentative D call TRBD2 (5 bases). The germline V gene has CDR1 LNHDA and CDR2 SQIVND (reference sequence). V lost 3 bases and J 3 bases, leaving 15 bases between the germline ends. The CDR3 consists of 16 residues. The full variable domain, with the rest looked up from reference TRBV19 and TRBJ2-1, is DGGITQSPKYLFRKEGQNVTLSCEQNLNHDAMYWYRQDPGQGLRLIYYSQIVNDFQKGDIAEGYSVSREKKESFPLTVTSAQKNPTAFYLCASSMDIERNYNEQFFGPGTRLTVL.

J is TRBJ2-5 and V is TRBV7-2; possible D gene TRBD2, 6 bases. V was clipped by 6 bases and J by 2 bases, with 16 bases between them. This CDR3 has 15 residues. CDR1 is SGHTA, CDR2 FQGNSA, per germline. CDR3 coding DNA: TGTGCCAGCAGAGTTAGCGGAAACGATCAAGAGACCCAGTACTTC. Its protein product is CASRVSGNDQETQYF.

This clone was observed a handful of times. The J gene is TRBJ2-1, the V gene TRBV10-3; D is uncertain. CDR1 is ENHRY and CDR2 is SYGVKD in the germline V gene. Between the trimmed V and J ends, which lost 4 bases and 5 bases, there was a span of 3 bases. This CDR3 region has 11 residues. In DNA, the CDR3 is TGTGCCATCAGTGCAGACAATGAGCAGTTCTTC. Encoded protein: CAISADNEQFF.

The chain recombines TRBV18 with TRBJ1-1; 7 bases are shared with TRBD1. The germline V gene encodes CDR1 KGHSH and CDR2 LQKENI. After removal of 4 bases from V and 4 bases from J, the junction contained 9 bases not matched to a gene. This CDR3 is 15 amino acids long. The CDR3 sequence: CASSRTTGYGTEAFF. The CDR3 DNA sequence: TGTGCCAGCTCACGGACGACAGGGTATGGCACTGAAGCTTTCTTT.

This clone is a singleton in its sample. The chain links TRBV9 to TRBJ1-1; TRBD1 matches at 9 bases. Germline trimming cut 6 bases from V and 1 base from J; bases unmatched to any gene: 10. Germline lookup yields CDR1 SGDLS and CDR2 YYNGEE. This CDR3 region has 16 residues. The CDR3 protein is CASTPVGTGPNTEAFF. The DNA of the CDR3 is TGTGCCAGCACCCCCGTCGGGACAGGGCCGAACACTGAAGCTTTCTTT.

The J gene is TRBJ2-7, the V gene TRBV27; TRBD1 aligns across 10 bases. This CDR3 has 14 residues. CDR1 and CDR2 from the germline V gene are MNHEY and SMNVEV (reference sequence). Trimming cost V 6 bases and J 9 bases; bases outside gene matches: 11. CDR3 DNA sequence: TGTGCCAGCAGGTGGGACAGGGGCTTTGATGGGCAGTACTTC. This codes for CASRWDRGFDGQYF.

The chain recombines TRBV28 with TRBJ2-7; 7 positions match TRBD1. This CDR3 spans 15 amino acids. Germline V gives CDR1 MDHEN, CDR2 SYDVKM. Trimming took 6 bases from V and 5 from J; bases not matched to a gene: 13. CDR3 residues: CASRDLRQGSHEQYF. The DNA for the CDR3 is TGTGCCAGCAGAGACCTCAGACAGGGTTCGCACGAGCAGTACTTC.

V and J are TRBV19 and TRBJ2-7; 12 nucleotides line up with TRBD2. Per germline, CDR1 LNHDA and CDR2 SQIVND (reference sequence). The CDR3 is 15 amino acids. After removal of 10 bases from V and 5 bases from J, the junction contained 12 bases not matched to a gene. CDR3 loop: CATRLAGAQGDEQYF. As DNA, the CDR3 is TGTGCCACTCGACTAGCGGGGGCCCAGGGTGACGAGCAGTACTTC.

CDR3 loop: CASRVSSGANVLTF. The CDR3 DNA reads TGTGCCAGCAGGGTTAGCTCTGGGGCCAACGTCCTGACTTTC. This chain links TRBV27 with TRBJ2-6; no reliable D call. The V end was cut by 6 bases, the J end by 0 bases, with 6 bases between. Germline V CDR1 and CDR2: MNHEY, SMNVEV (reference sequence). The length of the CDR3 is 14 residues.

The chain recombines TRBV2 with TRBJ1-2, with D tentatively TRBD1 (5 bases). Germline loops: CDR1 SNHLY, CDR2 FYNNEI. The CDR3 has 14 residues. V lost 8 bases, J lost 7 bases, and 20 bases lay in between. For the CDR3, the DNA is TGTGCCAGCTCGGCACAGGAAGGTTTTAGTGGCTACACCTTC. The encoded protein is CASSAQEGFSGYTF.

J is TRBJ1-3 and V is TRBV10-1, with D possibly matching TRBD1 (6 bases). V lost 9 bases to trimming and J lost 4 bases, with 28 bases between them. From germline, CDR1 is WNHNN and CDR2 SYGVQD (reference sequence). The length of the CDR3 is 18 residues. The CDR3 DNA reads as TGCGCCAGAACTCCCCGGACAGCGAGAAACTGCCTGGGAAACACCATATATTTT. Residues: CARTPRTARNCLGNTIYF.

V is TRBV11-2 and J is TRBJ2-7; TRBD2 matches 9 bases. The CDR3 spans 15 residues. CDR1 is SGHAT, CDR2 FQNNGV, per germline. The V gene end was trimmed by 5 bases and the J gene end by 1 base; junction bases not matched to a gene: 6. The DNA for the CDR3 is TGTGCCAGCAGCGAGCGACTAGCGGAGTCCTACGAGCAGTACTTC. This gives the protein CASSERLAESYEQYF.

V and J are TRBV15 and TRBJ2-3, with TRBD1 identical over 7 bases. This CDR3 is built from 15 residues. The germline CDR1 and CDR2 sequences are LNHNV and YYDKDF (reference sequence). V trimming: 4 bases; J trimming: 6 bases; junction bases outside the gene matches: 10. Here the CDR3 reads CATSKKRGPGDTQYF. DNA for the CDR3: TGTGCCACCAGCAAAAAGAGGGGGCCTGGGGATACGCAGTATTTT. Supplemented by reference TRBV15 and TRBJ2-3, the full variable domain reads DAMVIQNPRYQVTQFGKPVTLSCSQTLNHNVMYWYQQKSSQAPKLLFHYYDKDFNNEADTPDNFQSRRPNTSFCFLDIRSPGLGDTAMYLCATSKKRGPGDTQYFGPGTRLTVL.

The rearrangement joins TRBV9 to TRBJ1-1; D unclear. The CDR3 is 14 residues long. Deletions cut 0 bases from V and 0 bases from J, with 6 bases between. Germline lookup yields CDR1 SGDLS and CDR2 YYNGEE. CDR3 region: CASSVVPVNTEAFF. For the CDR3, the DNA is TGTGCCAGCAGCGTAGTTCCCGTGAACACTGAAGCTTTCTTT.

This chain links TRBV27 with TRBJ1-1; weak D call: TRBD1 (6 bases). Germline V gene sequence: CDR1 MNHEY, CDR2 SMNVEV (reference sequence). The CDR3 loop spans 11 amino acids. V lost 6 bases, J lost 11 bases, and 13 bases lay in between. CDR3 region: CASRSDRTAFF. DNA of the CDR3: TGTGCCAGCAGATCCGACAGGACGGCTTTCTTT.